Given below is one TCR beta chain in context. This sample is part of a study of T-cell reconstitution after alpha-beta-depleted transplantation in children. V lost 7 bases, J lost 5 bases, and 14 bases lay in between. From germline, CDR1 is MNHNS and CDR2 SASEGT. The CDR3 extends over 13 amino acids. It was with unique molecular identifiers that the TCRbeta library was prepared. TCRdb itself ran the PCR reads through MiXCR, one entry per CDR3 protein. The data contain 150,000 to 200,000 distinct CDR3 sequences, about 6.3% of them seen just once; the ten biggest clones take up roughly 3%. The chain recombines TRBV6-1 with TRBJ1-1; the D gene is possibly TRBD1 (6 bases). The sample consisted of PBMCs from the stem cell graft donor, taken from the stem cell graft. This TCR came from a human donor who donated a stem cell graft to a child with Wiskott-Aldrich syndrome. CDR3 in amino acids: CASTRGWETEAFF. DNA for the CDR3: TGTGCCAGCACCAGGGGCTGGGAAACTGAAGCTTTCTTT.